The next 19 T cell receptor beta chains were all read from a single sample in a study of shared T cell receptors in the human thymus. The repertoire was sequenced with immunoSEQ multiplex PCR; TCRdb's copy has only in-frame clones and lacks some. The top ten hold over 0.008% of the sample, which has about 730,000 clones, 70% to 90% seen once. These data were also filed under a second study, of human thymus T cells.

Source material: thymocytes. These TCRs come from a girl in the first two years of life with a congenital heart defect.

A single count supports this clone. This chain joins TRBV7-9 and TRBJ1-2, with D perhaps TRBD1 (5 bases). Trimming stripped 7 bases from V and 5 bases from J, with 17 bases between. Germline V gives CDR1 SEHNR, CDR2 FQNEAQ (reference sequence). There are 14 residues in the CDR3. The CDR3 DNA reads TGTGCCAGCACCACCTGGGGCAGAGTTTATGGCTACACCTTC. Translation: CASTTWGRVYGYTF.

The chain carries TRBV14 and TRBJ1-2; D unclear. There are 13 residues in the CDR3. Germline lookup yields CDR1 SGHDN and CDR2 FVKESK. The V gene lost 1 base and the J gene lost 6 bases, with 9 bases spanning the gap. The CDR3 coding sequence is TGTGCCAGCAGCCAAGCGAACAGAAATGGCTACACCTTC. It translates to CASSQANRNGYTF.

This clone was recorded a few times. The chain carries TRBV6-6 and TRBJ1-1; D is perhaps TRBD1 (6 bases). Between the trimmed V and J ends, which lost 0 bases and 1 base, there was a span of 12 bases. The CDR3 extends over 16 amino acids. The germline V gene encodes CDR1 MNHNY and CDR2 SVGAGI (reference sequence). The CDR3 coding sequence is TGTGCCAGCAGTTACTCGAGGACAGCTGAGAACACTGAAGCTTTCTTT. This codes for CASSYSRTAENTEAFF.

The genes are TRBV2 and TRBJ1-3; 7 positions match TRBD1. Per the germline V gene, CDR1 is SNHLY and CDR2 is FYNNEI. The CDR3 has 16 residues. Unmatched junction bases numbered 4, after V lost 2 bases and J lost 0 bases. CDR3 amino acids: CASSEYWDSSGNTIYF. CDR3 sequence (DNA): TGTGCCAGCAGTGAATATTGGGACAGCTCTGGAAACACCATATATTTT.

The table lists this clone with a count of one. The V and J genes are TRBV11-2 and TRBJ1-5; 11 bases are a match to TRBD1. The CDR3 totals 17 residues. With 0 bases clipped from V and 5 bases from J, the junction kept 6 bases outside the gene matches. CDR1 and CDR2 from the germline V gene are SGHAT and FQNNGV. CDR3 DNA sequence: TGTGCCAGCAGCTTAGATCATCGGGGACAGGGGGATCAGCCCCAGCATTTT. As protein: CASSLDHRGQGDQPQHF.

This clone has a single count. The chain links TRBV5-5 to TRBJ2-7, with 10 bases matching TRBD1. This CDR3 has 18 amino acids. The V segment lost 0 bases and the J segment 5 bases; nucleotides outside the gene matches: 14. Germline assignment: CDR1 SGHKS and CDR2 YYEKEE (reference sequence). The chain's CDR3 is CASSLVSVIRQGAHEQYF. The CDR3 region has the DNA TGTGCCAGCAGCTTGGTTTCGGTTATTCGACAGGGGGCCCACGAGCAGTACTTC.

This clone was seen just once. The V call is TRBV11-2, the J call TRBJ1-2, with TRBD1 identical over 7 bases. The V gene's germline CDR1 is SGHAT and CDR2 FQNNGV. Germline trimming cut 4 bases from V and 2 bases from J; bases unmatched to any gene: 7. CDR3 size: 15 residues. CDR3 in DNA: TGTGCCAGCAGCTCCCGTAGCAGGGGGAACTATGGCTACACCTTC. Protein product: CASSSRSRGNYGYTF.

The V gene is TRBV11-2, the J gene TRBJ1-5; D might be TRBD1 (5 bases). The CDR3 has 15 amino acids. CDR1 SGHAT and CDR2 FQNNGV come from the germline V gene. V lost 2 bases and J 4 bases, leaving 12 bases between the germline ends. CDR3 in amino acids: CASSLSGKGNQPQHF. CDR3 in DNA: TGTGCCAGCAGCTTAAGTGGAAAGGGGAATCAGCCCCAGCATTTT.

The chain is built from TRBV6-1 and TRBJ1-1, with a weak D call TRBD1 (6 bases). The CDR3 has 14 residues. The ends were cut back, 3 bases at V and 4 bases at J, with 12 bases in the middle. Germline V gene lookup returns CDR1 MNHNS and CDR2 SASEGT. CDR3 coding DNA: TGTGCCAGCAGTGACAGGGGTTTGGGCACTGAAGCTTTCTTT. Translated: CASSDRGLGTEAFF.

This clone was recorded only once. The rearrangement uses TRBV15 and TRBJ1-2, with 10 bases fitting TRBD1. This CDR3 is built from 16 residues. V lost 1 base and J lost 8; bases outside the gene matches: 10. Per germline, CDR1 LNHNV and CDR2 YYDKDF (reference sequence). CDR3 bases: TGTGCCACCAGCAGAGCCCATCGACAGGGGGCGTCCGGCTACACCTTC. This sequence encodes CATSRAHRQGASGYTF.

V usage is TRBV2 and J usage is TRBJ1-1, with D tentatively TRBD1 (6 bases). The CDR3 spans 15 residues. Trimming left V 7 bases short and J 1 base short, with 16 bases between. CDR1 is SNHLY, CDR2 FYNNEI, per germline. The CDR3 DNA sequence: TGTGCCAGCATAACACAGGGTTTGGGGAACACTGAAGCTTTCTTT. It specifies CASITQGLGNTEAFF.

The chain joins TRBV11-2 to TRBJ2-5; a weak D match, TRBD1 (6 bases). Germline CDR1 reads SGHAT; CDR2 reads FQNNGV. The CDR3 extends over 13 amino acids. Trimming cost V 4 bases and J 3 bases, with 9 bases left between them. Here the CDR3 reads CASSYPGEETQYF. The CDR3 bases are TGTGCCAGCAGCTATCCAGGGGAAGAGACCCAGTACTTC.

This chain connects TRBV2 to TRBJ2-2; D not certain. Trimming shortened V by 8 bases and J by 4 bases, and 20 bases separated the two germline ends. This CDR3 has 16 amino acids. CDR1 is SNHLY, CDR2 FYNNEI, per germline. Here the CDR3 DNA reads TGTGCCAGCCAGACTCCCCACCCCGAACGCACCGGGGAGCTGTTTTTT. This encodes CASQTPHPERTGELFF.

CDR3 DNA: TGCGCCAGCAGCTTCCCGGGACAGGGGGCCTATGAGCAGTTCTTC. It codes for CASSFPGQGAYEQFF. The chain carries TRBV5-1 and TRBJ2-1; 12 nucleotides align to TRBD1. Trimming took 2 bases from V and 8 from J; bases not matched to a gene: 5. The CDR3 spans 15 residues. Germline V CDR1 and CDR2: SGHRS, YFSETQ.

The chain couples TRBV25-1 to TRBJ2-1; no firm D call. This CDR3 is 15 amino acids long. Germline CDR1 reads MGHDK; CDR2 reads SYGVNS. V lost 6 bases and J 8 bases, leaving 20 bases between the germline ends. The CDR3 spells CASRPEPPSEDEQFF. CDR3 nucleotide sequence: TGTGCCAGCAGACCGGAACCCCCTAGTGAGGATGAGCAGTTCTTC. Complete variable domain (other parts from reference TRBV25-1 and TRBJ2-1): EADIYQTPRYLVIGTGKKITLECSQTMGHDKMYWYQQDPGMELHLIHYSYGVNSTEKGDLSSESTVSRIRTEHFPLTLESARPSHTSQYLCASRPEPPSEDEQFFGPGTRLTVL.

This clone was found a few times. Other DNA sequences in this specimen translate into the identical CDR3. V is TRBV29-1 and J is TRBJ1-2; D is undetermined. The V end lost 4 bases, the J end lost 8 bases, and 11 bases lay between the germline ends. Germline V gene lookup returns CDR1 SQVTM and CDR2 ANQGSEA. This CDR3 is built from 11 residues. CDR3 in DNA: TGCAGCGTTGTACGCCGTCAGGGCTACACCTTC. The encoded protein is CSVVRRQGYTF.

This chain joins TRBV7-6 and TRBJ2-5; TRBD2 matches 12 bases. The J segment lost 6 bases and the V segment lost 0 bases, leaving 14 bases of the junction unmatched. CDR3 length: 19 amino acids. Germline V lookup: CDR1 SGHVS, CDR2 FNYEAQ. CDR3 loop: CASSLATLSSGGVRKTQYF. The CDR3 DNA is TGTGCCAGCAGCTTAGCTACTCTTTCTAGCGGGGGGGTGAGGAAGACCCAGTACTTC.

The chain is built from TRBV6-5 and TRBJ1-2, with TRBD1 matching over 9 bases. Germline trimming cut 4 bases from V and 6 bases from J; bases unmatched to any gene: 9. CDR3 length: 15 amino acids. The germline gives CDR1 MNHEY, CDR2 SVGAGI. CDR3 bases: TGTGCCAGCAGTTCGCCTCAGAGGACAGGGGATGGCTACACCTTC. Residues: CASSSPQRTGDGYTF.

The chain has TRBV19 and TRBJ1-5; 8 nucleotides agree with TRBD1. J lost 4 bases, V lost 6 bases, and 5 bases had no gene match. The CDR3 is 14 amino acids. Looked up from germline, CDR1 is LNHDA and CDR2 is SQIVND (reference sequence). CDR3 coding DNA: TGTGCCAGTAGAAGACAGGGGCCAAATCAGCCCCAGCATTTT. It is translated as CASRRQGPNQPQHF.